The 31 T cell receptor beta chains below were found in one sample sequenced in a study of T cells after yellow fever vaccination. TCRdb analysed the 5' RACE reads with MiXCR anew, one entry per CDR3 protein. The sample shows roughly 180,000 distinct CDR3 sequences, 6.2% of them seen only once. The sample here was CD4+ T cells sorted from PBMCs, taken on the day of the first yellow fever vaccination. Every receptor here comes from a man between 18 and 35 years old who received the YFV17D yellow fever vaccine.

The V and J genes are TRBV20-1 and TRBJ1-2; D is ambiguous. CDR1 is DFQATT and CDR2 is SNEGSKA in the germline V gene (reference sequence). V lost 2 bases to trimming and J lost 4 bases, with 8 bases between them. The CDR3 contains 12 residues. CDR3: CSARILSYGYTF. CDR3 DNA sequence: TGCAGTGCTAGAATCCTAAGCTATGGCTACACCTTC.

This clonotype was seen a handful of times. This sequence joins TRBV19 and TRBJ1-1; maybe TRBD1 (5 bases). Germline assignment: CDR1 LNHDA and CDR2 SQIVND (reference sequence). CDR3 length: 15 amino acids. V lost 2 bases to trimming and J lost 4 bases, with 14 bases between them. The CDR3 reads CASSISGRAGTEAFF. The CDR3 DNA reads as TGTGCCAGTAGTATAAGCGGCAGGGCGGGCACTGAAGCTTTCTTT.

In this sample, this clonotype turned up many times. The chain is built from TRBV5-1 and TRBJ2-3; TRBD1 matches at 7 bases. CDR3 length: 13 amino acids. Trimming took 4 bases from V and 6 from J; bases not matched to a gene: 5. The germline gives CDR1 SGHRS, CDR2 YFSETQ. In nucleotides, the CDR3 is TGCGCCAGCAGCCCGGACAGGTCGGATACGCAGTATTTT. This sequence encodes CASSPDRSDTQYF.

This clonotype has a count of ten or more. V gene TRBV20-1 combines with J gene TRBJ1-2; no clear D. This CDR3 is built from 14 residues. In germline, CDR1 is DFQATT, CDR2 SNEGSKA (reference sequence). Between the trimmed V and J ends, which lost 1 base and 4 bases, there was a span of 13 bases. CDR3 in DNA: TGCAGTGCTAGAGTTGAAGACCTTAGCTATGGCTACACCTTC. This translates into CSARVEDLSYGYTF.

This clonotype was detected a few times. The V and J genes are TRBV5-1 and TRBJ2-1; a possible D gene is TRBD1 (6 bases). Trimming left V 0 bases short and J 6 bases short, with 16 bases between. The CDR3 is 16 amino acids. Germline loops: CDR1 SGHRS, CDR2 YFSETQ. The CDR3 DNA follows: TGCGCCAGCAGCTTGGATGTGGGACATTCCGTCAATGAGCAGTTCTTC. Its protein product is CASSLDVGHSVNEQFF.

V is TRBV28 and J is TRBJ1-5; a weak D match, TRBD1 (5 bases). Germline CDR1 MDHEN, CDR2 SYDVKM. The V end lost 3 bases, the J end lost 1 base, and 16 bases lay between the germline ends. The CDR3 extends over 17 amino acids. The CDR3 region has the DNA TGTGCCAGCAGTTTCGTAGGGGCGAAAAAGAGCAATCAGCCCCAGCATTTT. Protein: CASSFVGAKKSNQPQHF.

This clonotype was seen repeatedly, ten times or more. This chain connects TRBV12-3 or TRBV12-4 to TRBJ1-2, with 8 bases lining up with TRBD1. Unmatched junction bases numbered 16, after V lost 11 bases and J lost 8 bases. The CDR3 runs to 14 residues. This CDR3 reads CASRAARTGTGYTF. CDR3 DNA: TGTGCCTCACGGGCGGCCCGGACAGGGACCGGCTACACCTTC.

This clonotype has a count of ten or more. In nucleotides, the CDR3 is TGCGCCAGCAGCCAACTAAGGGTGGAACAGCCCCAGCATTTT. Its translation: CASSQLRVEQPQHF. This sequence joins TRBV4-1 and TRBJ1-5; no clear D. Trimming removed 2 bases at V and 7 bases at J, with 12 bases between. The length of the CDR3 is 14 residues. The germline V gene has CDR1 MGHRA and CDR2 YSYEKL.

The CDR3, as DNA: TGTGCCATCAGTGAGTCGGGGCCTAACGGGGAGCTGTTTTTT. It yields the protein CAISESGPNGELFF. This sequence joins TRBV10-3 and TRBJ2-2; a weak D match, TRBD1 (5 bases). This CDR3 is 14 amino acids long. The V end lost 0 bases, the J end lost 7 bases, and 9 bases lay between the germline ends. Germline V gene sequence: CDR1 ENHRY, CDR2 SYGVKD.

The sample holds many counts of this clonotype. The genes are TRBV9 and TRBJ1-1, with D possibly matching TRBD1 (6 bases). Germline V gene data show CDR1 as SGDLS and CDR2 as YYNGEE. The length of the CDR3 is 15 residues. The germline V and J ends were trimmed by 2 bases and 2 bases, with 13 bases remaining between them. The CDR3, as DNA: TGTGCCAGCAGCGTCGCACAGGGTGGTAACACTGAAGCTTTCTTT. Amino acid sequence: CASSVAQGGNTEAFF.

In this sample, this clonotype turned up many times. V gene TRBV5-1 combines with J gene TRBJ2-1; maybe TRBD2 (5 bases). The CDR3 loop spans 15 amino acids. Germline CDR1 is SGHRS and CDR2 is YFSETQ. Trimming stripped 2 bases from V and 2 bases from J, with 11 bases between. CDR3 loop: CASSFGDVTYNEQFF. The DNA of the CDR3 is TGCGCCAGCAGCTTCGGGGATGTGACCTACAATGAGCAGTTCTTC. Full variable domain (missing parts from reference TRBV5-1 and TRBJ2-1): KAGVTQTPRYLIKTRGQQVTLSCSPISGHRSVSWYQQTPGQGLQFLFEYFSETQRNKGNFPGRFSGRQFSNSRSEMNVSTLELGDSALYLCASSFGDVTYNEQFFGPGTRLTVL.

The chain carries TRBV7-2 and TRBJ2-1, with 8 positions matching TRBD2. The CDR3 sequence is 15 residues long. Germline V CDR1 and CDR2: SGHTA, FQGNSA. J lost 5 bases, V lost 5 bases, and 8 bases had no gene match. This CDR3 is CASSPRAGDNNEQFF. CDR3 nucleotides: TGTGCCAGCAGCCCGCGAGCGGGGGATAACAATGAGCAGTTCTTC.

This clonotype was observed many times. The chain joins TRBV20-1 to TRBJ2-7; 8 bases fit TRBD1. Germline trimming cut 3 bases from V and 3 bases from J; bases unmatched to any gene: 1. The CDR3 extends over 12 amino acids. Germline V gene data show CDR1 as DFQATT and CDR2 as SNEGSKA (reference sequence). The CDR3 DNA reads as TGCAGTGCTAGGGGGACAGGCTACGAGCAGTACGTC. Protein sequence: CSARGTGYEQYV.

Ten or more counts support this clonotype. CDR3 region: CASSPGQGGNTGELFF. In DNA form, the CDR3 reads TGCGCCAGCAGCCCTGGACAGGGGGGCAACACCGGGGAGCTGTTTTTT. The rearrangement uses TRBV5-1 and TRBJ2-2, with 10 bases lining up with TRBD1. Germline V gene sequence: CDR1 SGHRS, CDR2 YFSETQ. V was clipped by 4 bases and J by 2 bases; unmatched bases: 5. This CDR3 is 16 amino acids long.

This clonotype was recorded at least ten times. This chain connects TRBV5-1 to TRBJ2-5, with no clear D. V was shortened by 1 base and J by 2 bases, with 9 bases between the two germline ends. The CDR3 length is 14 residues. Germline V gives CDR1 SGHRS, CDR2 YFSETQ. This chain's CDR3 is CASSLSANQETQYF. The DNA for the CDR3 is TGCGCCAGCAGCTTGAGCGCGAATCAAGAGACCCAGTACTTC.

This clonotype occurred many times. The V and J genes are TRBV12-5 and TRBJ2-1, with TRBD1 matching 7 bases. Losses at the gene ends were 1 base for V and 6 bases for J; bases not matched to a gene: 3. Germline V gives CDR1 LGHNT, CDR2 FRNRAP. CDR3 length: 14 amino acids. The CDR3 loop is CASGLEGAVNEQFF. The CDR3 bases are TGTGCTAGTGGTTTGGAGGGGGCGGTCAATGAGCAGTTCTTC.

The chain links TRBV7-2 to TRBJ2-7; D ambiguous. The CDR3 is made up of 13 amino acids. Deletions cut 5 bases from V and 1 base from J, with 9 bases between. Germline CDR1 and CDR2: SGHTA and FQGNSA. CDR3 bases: TGTGCCAGCAGCCCCGACCCATCCTACGAGCAGTACTTC. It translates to CASSPDPSYEQYF.

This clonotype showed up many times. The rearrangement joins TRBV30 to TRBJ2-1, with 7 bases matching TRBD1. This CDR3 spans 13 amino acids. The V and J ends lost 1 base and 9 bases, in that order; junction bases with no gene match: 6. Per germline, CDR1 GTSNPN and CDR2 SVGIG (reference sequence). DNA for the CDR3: TGTGCCTGGAGTGGACAGGGCACCGGTGAGCAGTTCTTC. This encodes CAWSGQGTGEQFF.

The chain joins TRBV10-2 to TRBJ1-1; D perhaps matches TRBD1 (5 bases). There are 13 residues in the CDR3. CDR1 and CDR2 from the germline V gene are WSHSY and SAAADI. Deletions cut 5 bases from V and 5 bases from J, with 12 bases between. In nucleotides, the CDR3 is TGCGCCAGCAGTTATGAGGGGAGGACTGAAGCTTTCTTT. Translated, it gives CASSYEGRTEAFF.

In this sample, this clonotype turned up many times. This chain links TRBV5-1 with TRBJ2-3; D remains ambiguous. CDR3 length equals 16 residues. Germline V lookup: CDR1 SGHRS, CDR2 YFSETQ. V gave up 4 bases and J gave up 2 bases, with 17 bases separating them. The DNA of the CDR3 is TGCGCCAGCAGCCTTGGGGTGAGCACCTACACAGATACGCAGTATTTT. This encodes CASSLGVSTYTDTQYF.

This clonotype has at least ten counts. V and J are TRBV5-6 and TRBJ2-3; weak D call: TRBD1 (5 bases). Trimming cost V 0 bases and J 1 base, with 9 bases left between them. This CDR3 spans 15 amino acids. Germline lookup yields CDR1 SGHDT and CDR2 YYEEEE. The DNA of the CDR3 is TGTGCCAGCAGCTTGGGGGGCTCGGGCACAGATACGCAGTATTTT. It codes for CASSLGGSGTDTQYF. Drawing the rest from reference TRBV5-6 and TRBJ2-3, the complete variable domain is DAGVTQSPTHLIKTRGQQVTLRCSPKSGHDTVSWYQQALGQGPQFIFQYYEEEERQRGNFPDRFSGHQFPNYSSELNVNALLLGDSALYLCASSLGGSGTDTQYFGPGTRLTVL.

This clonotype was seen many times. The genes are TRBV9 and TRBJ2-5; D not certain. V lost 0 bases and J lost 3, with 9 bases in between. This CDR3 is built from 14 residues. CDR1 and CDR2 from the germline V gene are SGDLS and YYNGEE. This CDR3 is CASSVGFREETQYF. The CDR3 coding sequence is TGTGCCAGCAGCGTAGGATTCCGGGAAGAGACCCAGTACTTC. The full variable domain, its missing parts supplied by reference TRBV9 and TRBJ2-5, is DSGVTQTPKHLITATGQRVTLRCSPRSGDLSVYWYQQSLDQGLQFLIQYYNGEERAKGNILERFSAQQFPDLHSELNLSSLELGDSALYFCASSVGFREETQYFGPGTRLLVL.

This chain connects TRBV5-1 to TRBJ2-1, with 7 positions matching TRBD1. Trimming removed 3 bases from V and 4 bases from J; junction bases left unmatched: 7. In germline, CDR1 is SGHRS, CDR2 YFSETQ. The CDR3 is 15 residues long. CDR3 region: CASSSTGQNYNEQFF. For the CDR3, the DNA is TGCGCCAGCAGCTCCACGGGACAGAATTACAATGAGCAGTTCTTC. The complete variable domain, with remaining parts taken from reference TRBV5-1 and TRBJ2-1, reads KAGVTQTPRYLIKTRGQQVTLSCSPISGHRSVSWYQQTPGQGLQFLFEYFSETQRNKGNFPGRFSGRQFSNSRSEMNVSTLELGDSALYLCASSSTGQNYNEQFFGPGTRLTVL.

The DNA for the CDR3 is TGTGCCAGCAGTTACGTGGCCAGCGGTTACAATGAGCAGTTCTTC. Translation gives CASSYVASGYNEQFF. This chain uses TRBV6-5 with TRBJ2-1; D is perhaps TRBD2 (5 bases). Between the trimmed V and J ends, which lost 2 bases and 4 bases, there was a span of 12 bases. The CDR3 contains 15 residues. Germline CDR1 MNHEY, CDR2 SVGAGI.

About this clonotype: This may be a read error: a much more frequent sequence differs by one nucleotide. The CDR3: CASSRDGLNEQFF. CDR3 in DNA: TGCGCCAGCAGCCGGGACGGCCTCAATGAGCAGTTCTTC. The rearrangement links TRBV5-1 to TRBJ2-1; D assignment may be TRBD1 or TRBD2 (5 bases each). Per germline, CDR1 SGHRS and CDR2 YFSETQ. The CDR3 loop spans 13 amino acids. The ends were cut back, 4 bases at V and 6 bases at J, with 11 bases in the middle.

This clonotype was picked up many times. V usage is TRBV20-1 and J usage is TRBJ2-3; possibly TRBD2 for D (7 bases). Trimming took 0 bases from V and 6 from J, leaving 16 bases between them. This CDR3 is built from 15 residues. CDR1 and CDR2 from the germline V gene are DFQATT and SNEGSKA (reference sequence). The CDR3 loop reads CSARDLRGGGDTQYF. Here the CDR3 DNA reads TGCAGTGCTAGAGATCTGAGGGGGGGAGGGGATACGCAGTATTTT.

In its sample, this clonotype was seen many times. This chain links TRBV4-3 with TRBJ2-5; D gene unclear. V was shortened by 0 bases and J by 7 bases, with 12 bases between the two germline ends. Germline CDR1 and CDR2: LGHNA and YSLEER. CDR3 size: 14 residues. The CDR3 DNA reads TGCGCCAGCAGCCAAGACACGGCTGGTCGGACCCAGTACTTC. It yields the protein CASSQDTAGRTQYF.

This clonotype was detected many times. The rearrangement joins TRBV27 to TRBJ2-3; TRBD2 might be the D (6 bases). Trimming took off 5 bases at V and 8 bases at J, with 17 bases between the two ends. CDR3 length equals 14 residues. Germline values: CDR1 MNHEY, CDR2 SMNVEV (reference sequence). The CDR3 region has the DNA TGTGCCAGCAGTATCTCTAGCGCAAGGGGTACGCAGTATTTT. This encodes CASSISSARGTQYF.

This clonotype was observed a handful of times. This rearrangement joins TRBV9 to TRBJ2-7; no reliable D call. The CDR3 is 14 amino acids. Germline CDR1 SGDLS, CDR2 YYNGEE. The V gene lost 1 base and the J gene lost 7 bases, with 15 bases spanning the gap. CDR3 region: CASSVPPFVGEQYV. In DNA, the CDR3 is TGTGCCAGCAGCGTACCTCCCTTCGTGGGGGAGCAGTACGTC.

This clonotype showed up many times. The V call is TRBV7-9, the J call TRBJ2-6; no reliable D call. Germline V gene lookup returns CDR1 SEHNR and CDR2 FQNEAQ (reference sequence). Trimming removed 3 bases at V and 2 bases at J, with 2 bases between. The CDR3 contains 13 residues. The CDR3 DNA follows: TGTGCCAGCAGCTTTCCTGGGGCCAACGTCCTGACTTTC. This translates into CASSFPGANVLTF.

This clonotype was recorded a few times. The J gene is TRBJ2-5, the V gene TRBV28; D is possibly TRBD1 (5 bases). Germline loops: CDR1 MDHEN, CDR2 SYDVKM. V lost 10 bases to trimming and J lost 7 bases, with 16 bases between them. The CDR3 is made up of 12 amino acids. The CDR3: CATLAQGGTQYF. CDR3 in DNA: TGTGCCACCTTGGCGCAGGGCGGGACCCAGTACTTC.